The T cell receptor beta chain under discussion was sequenced for a study of blood T cell repertoires in COVID-19. Study-level information: Sample material is recorded as cDNA or gDNA derived from T cells, B-cell-depleted T cells, or PBMCs.

Study processing details: For nucleated cells, counts were estimated from reference gene primer amplification. Profiling relied on immunoSEQ multiplex PCR, and the TCRdb table lists in-frame clones only, not all of them. The V and J calls and the clone size are those of that table, but D and trimming were determined from the DNA. The sample carries about 200,000 clones, almost 85% recorded once. The CDR3 spans 15 residues. V shed 1 base, J shed 5 bases, and the junction held 3 bases outside the gene matches. Germline lookup yields CDR1 SGHNT and CDR2 YENEEA. The chain links TRBV11-3 to TRBJ2-2; TRBD1 matches at 8 bases. Sequencing was performed on peripheral blood. The receptor was derived from a woman in her 70s with COVID-19, enrolled during active disease. The CDR3 nucleotides are TGTGCCAGCAGCTTAGGGACAGGGCGTACCGGGGAGCTGTTTTTT. Translation gives CASSLGTGRTGELFF.